Following are 23 T cell receptor beta chains from one sample sequenced in a study of early T cells in non-severe SARS-CoV-2 infection. TCRdb re-called the 5' RACE reads with MiXCR, one entry per CDR3 protein. This table holds some 60,000 distinct CDR3 sequences, around 12% found once. Sequencing used whole blood. The origin of the receptors is an adult who was a healthcare worker with PCR-confirmed SARS-CoV-2 infection or an uninfected control (not recorded which).

On this clonotype: This sequence may be a read error, since a much larger clone differs from it by one base. The J gene is TRBJ2-6, the V gene TRBV28, with D maybe TRBD2 (6 bases). The CDR3 is 16 residues long. Trimming took off 11 bases at V and 0 bases at J, with 17 bases between the two ends. Per the germline V gene, CDR1 is MDHEN and CDR2 is SYDVKM. The CDR3 nucleotides read TGTGCCTGCACCTTAGGAGGGGTCTCTGGGGCCAACGTCCTGACTTTC. It specifies CACTLGGVSGANVLTF.

The chain joins TRBV29-1 to TRBJ2-2; D gene ambiguous. Germline loops: CDR1 SQVTM, CDR2 ANQGSEA. CDR3 length: 13 residues. V dropped 5 bases and J dropped 5 bases, with 12 bases sitting between them. The CDR3 here is CSVSASDTGELFF. CDR3 coding DNA: TGCAGCGTTTCCGCCTCCGATACCGGGGAGCTGTTTTTT.

This clonotype was seen ten or more times. The chain combines TRBV18 with TRBJ2-7, with 8 bases identical to TRBD1. The CDR3 has 14 residues. The J segment lost 6 bases and the V segment lost 4 bases, leaving 8 bases of the junction unmatched. Germline V gene lookup returns CDR1 KGHSH and CDR2 LQKENI. CDR3 amino acids: CASSLGTGQGEQYF. The CDR3 DNA reads TGTGCCAGCTCACTGGGGACAGGCCAGGGCGAGCAGTACTTC.

The rearrangement joins TRBV5-1 to TRBJ2-3; D is unclear. CDR1 SGHRS and CDR2 YFSETQ come from the germline V gene. This CDR3 spans 14 amino acids. Trimming removed 1 base from V and 2 bases from J, with 8 bases in between. CDR3 DNA: TGCGCCAGCAGCTTGACTATGTTCACAGATACGCAGTATTTT. Protein: CASSLTMFTDTQYF.

The gene calls are TRBV5-1 and TRBJ2-7; 7 bases agree with TRBD1. The CDR3 has 14 residues. CDR1 and CDR2 (germline): SGHRS, YFSETQ. V was pared by 0 bases and J by 2 bases, with 2 bases of the junction left unmatched. CDR3 protein: CASSLGDSTYEQYF. In nucleotides, the CDR3 is TGCGCCAGCAGCTTGGGGGACAGCACCTACGAGCAGTACTTC.

A few counts support this clonotype. The chain is built from TRBV19 and TRBJ2-5, with 7 bases that match TRBD1. Trimming removed 5 bases from V and 5 bases from J; junction bases left unmatched: 5. The germline gives CDR1 LNHDA, CDR2 SQIVND (reference sequence). The length of the CDR3 is 13 residues. The CDR3 DNA sequence: TGTGCCAGTAGTTACGACAGGGAGGAGACCCAGTACTTC. Its protein product is CASSYDREETQYF.

The genes are TRBV5-5 and TRBJ2-2, with 8 nucleotides matching TRBD1. The germline V gene has CDR1 SGHKS and CDR2 YYEKEE (reference sequence). Trimming cost V 3 bases and J 3 bases; bases outside gene matches: 7. This CDR3 comprises 16 residues. CDR3 amino acids: CASSYGRGRDTGELFF. CDR3 DNA sequence: TGTGCCAGCAGCTACGGCAGGGGGCGCGACACCGGGGAGCTGTTTTTT.

This clonotype has more than one count but fewer than ten. J is TRBJ2-7 and V is TRBV19; perhaps TRBD1 as D (5 bases). Deletions cut 1 base from V and 0 bases from J, with 19 bases between. Germline loops: CDR1 LNHDA, CDR2 SQIVND (reference sequence). The CDR3 loop spans 18 amino acids. The CDR3 loop reads CASSIVLLGAQNSYEQYF. The CDR3 DNA reads as TGTGCCAGTAGTATAGTTCTTCTTGGGGCACAGAACTCCTACGAGCAGTACTTC.

The chain combines TRBV4-1 with TRBJ1-3; D is uncertain. The CDR3 sequence is 16 residues long. Trimming stripped 0 bases from V and 1 base from J, with 10 bases between. Germline CDR1 is MGHRA and CDR2 is YSYEKL. CDR3 coding DNA: TGCGCCAGCAGCCAAGATCGGCCGGCATCTGGAAACACCATATATTTT. As protein: CASSQDRPASGNTIYF.

This clonotype showed up many times. V and J are TRBV4-2 and TRBJ2-1; a weak D match, TRBD1 (5 bases). The CDR3 is 13 residues long. The ends were cut back, 0 bases at V and 10 bases at J, with 10 bases in the middle. Germline assignment: CDR1 LGHNA and CDR2 YNFKEQ. The CDR3 sequence: CASSQDAGNEQFF. The CDR3 coding sequence is TGTGCCAGCAGCCAAGATGCAGGGAACGAGCAGTTCTTC.

This clonotype showed up just a few times. This chain uses TRBV29-1 with TRBJ2-7; D unclear. The CDR3 extends over 9 amino acids. CDR1 is SQVTM and CDR2 is ANQGSEA in the germline V gene. V was trimmed by 7 bases and J by 7 bases, leaving 8 bases between them. In DNA, the CDR3 is TGCAGCGCCGCAACAGAGCAGTACTTC. It codes for CSAATEQYF.

This clonotype showed up many times. The chain has TRBV7-3 and TRBJ2-5, with D perhaps matching TRBD1 (5 bases). V was trimmed by 5 bases and J by 2 bases, leaving 9 bases between them. This CDR3 is 13 amino acids long. Per germline, CDR1 SGHTA and CDR2 FQGTGA. CDR3 nucleotide sequence: TGTGCCAGCAGCCGCAGGGCACAAGAGACCCAGTACTTC. This codes for CASSRRAQETQYF.

This clonotype was detected many times. The V call is TRBV18, the J call TRBJ2-5, with D unclear. The V end was cut by 2 bases, the J end by 1 base, with 5 bases between. Germline V gene lookup returns CDR1 KGHSH and CDR2 LQKENI. The CDR3 contains 13 residues. CDR3 DNA sequence: TGTGCCAGCTCACCAATGATCCAAGAGACCCAGTACTTC. Its protein is CASSPMIQETQYF.

V is TRBV7-3 and J is TRBJ2-1; unclear D gene. CDR3 length: 15 residues. V was pared by 3 bases and J by 0 bases, with 9 bases between. Germline CDR1 is SGHTA and CDR2 is FQGTGA. The CDR3 DNA follows: TGTGCCAGCAGCTTGAGTGTGAGCTCCTACAATGAGCAGTTCTTC. This encodes CASSLSVSSYNEQFF.

Many counts were recorded for this clonotype. This chain connects TRBV3-1 to TRBJ2-1, with 11 bases aligning to TRBD1. The CDR3 runs 17 residues. CDR1 and CDR2 from the germline V gene are LGHDT and YNNKEL (reference sequence). J was trimmed by 4 bases and V by 4 bases; bases with no gene match: 9. Here the CDR3 reads CASSPGTGGGSYNEQFF. CDR3 nucleotides: TGTGCCAGCAGCCCTGGGACAGGGGGTGGTTCTTACAATGAGCAGTTCTTC.

This clonotype was recorded at least ten times. This chain joins TRBV18 and TRBJ2-1; 7 bases are a match to TRBD1. Unmatched junction bases numbered 8, after V lost 0 bases and J lost 12 bases. Per germline, CDR1 KGHSH and CDR2 LQKENI. The CDR3 consists of 14 residues. DNA of the CDR3: TGTGCCAGCTCACCACCGGAGAGGGGGCTAGTGCAGTTCTTC. It is translated as CASSPPERGLVQFF. Full variable domain (missing parts from reference TRBV18 and TRBJ2-1): NAGVMQNPRHLVRRRGQEARLRCSPMKGHSHVYWYRQLPEEGLKFMVYLQKENIIDESGMPKERFSAEFPKEGPSILRIQQVVRGDSAAYFCASSPPERGLVQFFGPGTRLTVL.

A note on this clonotype: This may be a read error: a much more frequent sequence differs by one nucleotide. Lacking the conserved final phenylalanine or tryptophan, this CDR3 likely reflects a read error. The rearrangement uses TRBV18 and TRBJ2-7, with D possibly TRBD2 on 6 matching bases. V dropped 6 bases and J dropped 6 bases, with 9 bases sitting between them. The CDR3 covers 11 residues. The V gene's germline CDR1 is KGHSH and CDR2 LQKENI. This chain's CDR3 is CASSSGGEQYL. In DNA, the CDR3 is TGTGCCAGCTCCTCCGGGGGCGAGCAGTACTTA.

The sample holds many counts of this clonotype. The rearrangement uses TRBV10-3 and TRBJ2-7; 7 bases are shared with TRBD1. CDR1 ENHRY and CDR2 SYGVKD come from the germline V gene. The ends lost 0 bases at V and 2 bases at J; junction bases unmatched: 7. This CDR3 comprises 16 residues. The CDR3 nucleotides are TGTGCCATCAGTGAGTCTAACAGGACAGGCCCCTACGAGCAGTACTTC. Its translation is CAISESNRTGPYEQYF.

This clonotype has ten or more counts. J is TRBJ2-2 and V is TRBV12-3 or TRBV12-4; 8 bases are shared with TRBD2. V gave up 6 bases and J gave up 4 bases; unmatched junction bases: 7. This CDR3 is built from 15 residues. CDR3 loop: CASRPGLVLTGELFF. The CDR3 nucleotides read TGTGCCAGCAGGCCGGGACTAGTCCTCACCGGGGAGCTGTTTTTT.

This chain joins TRBV7-8 and TRBJ1-2; TRBD1 aligns across 9 bases. V shed 4 bases and J 5 bases; nucleotides not matched to a gene: 8. Germline-derived CDR1 and CDR2 are SGHVS and FQNEAQ. This CDR3 contains 15 residues. In DNA form, the CDR3 reads TGTGCCAGCAGCTGGGGGACAGGGTCGTCTTATGGCTACACCTTC. Protein sequence: CASSWGTGSSYGYTF.

The V gene is TRBV10-3, the J gene TRBJ1-3; D uncertain. This CDR3 region has 13 residues. Germline V gives CDR1 ENHRY, CDR2 SYGVKD. Trimming pared 11 bases from V and 0 bases from J, leaving 11 bases between. CDR3 loop: CAVSTDSGNTIYF. CDR3 sequence (DNA): TGTGCCGTATCGACGGACTCTGGAAACACCATATATTTT.

This clonotype was observed at least ten times. The chain combines TRBV4-1 with TRBJ2-2, with D tentatively TRBD2 (5 bases). V was shortened by 6 bases and J by 7 bases, with 6 bases between the two germline ends. CDR1 and CDR2 (germline): MGHRA, YSYEKL. The CDR3 contains 11 residues. CDR3 nucleotides: TGCGCCAGCAGTCGGGGCGGGGAGCTGTTTTTT. This gives the protein CASSRGGELFF.

The chain couples TRBV12-3 or TRBV12-4 to TRBJ2-6; possible D gene TRBD2, 6 bases. The CDR3 consists of 16 residues. Deletions cut 7 bases from V and 2 bases from J, with 15 bases between. CDR3 amino acids: CASTPRRGTGANVLTF. In nucleotides, the CDR3 is TGTGCCAGCACCCCACGTCGGGGGACTGGGGCCAACGTCCTGACTTTC.